Listed here are 15 T cell receptor beta chains from one sample, sequenced in a study of T-cell reconstitution after alpha-beta-depleted transplantation in children. Unique molecular identifiers were used in preparing the TCRbeta library. TCRdb processed the PCR reads anew with MiXCR; each CDR3 protein has one entry. The table records roughly 610,000 distinct CDR3 sequences, 8% to 11% of them present only once. This sample comprised PBMCs from the stem cell graft donor, obtained from the stem cell graft. These receptors were collected from a human donor who donated a stem cell graft to a child with acute myeloid leukemia.

The CDR3 nucleotides are TGTGCCAGCAGCCAAGCTGAGGGGAGAAACACCATATATTTT. As protein: CASSQAEGRNTIYF. The chain uses TRBV3-1 and TRBJ1-3; possible D gene TRBD1, 5 bases. The CDR3 loop spans 14 amino acids. Trimming shortened V by 1 base and J by 5 bases, and 9 bases separated the two germline ends. The germline CDR1 and CDR2 sequences are LGHDT and YNNKEL (reference sequence).

This clonotype was counted between two and nine times. The rearrangement uses TRBV12-3 or TRBV12-4 and TRBJ2-2, with 7 bases identical to TRBD1. With V trimmed by 6 bases and J by 0 bases, 4 bases remained unmatched. The CDR3 has 15 residues. CDR3 sequence: CASRPTGTNTGELFF. CDR3 bases: TGTGCCAGCAGACCGACAGGGACGAACACCGGGGAGCTGTTTTTT.

The sample holds a few counts of this clonotype. V usage is TRBV18 and J usage is TRBJ2-7; D remains ambiguous. V was clipped by 0 bases and J by 2 bases, with 8 bases between them. The CDR3 is made up of 14 amino acids. Germline V gives CDR1 KGHSH, CDR2 LQKENI. CDR3: CASSPPYGAYEQYF. Written as DNA, the CDR3 is TGTGCCAGCTCACCACCGTACGGTGCCTACGAGCAGTACTTC.

This clonotype occurred many times. V is TRBV7-2 and J is TRBJ2-7; D unresolved. Germline CDR1 is SGHTA and CDR2 is FQGNSA. Trimming left V 5 bases short and J 0 bases short, with 11 bases between. The CDR3 runs 14 residues. The CDR3 loop reads CASSPPDGSYEQYF. CDR3 bases: TGTGCCAGCAGCCCGCCGGACGGCTCCTACGAGCAGTACTTC.

This clonotype was observed many times. The V call is TRBV11-2, the J call TRBJ2-2, with 10 bases fitting TRBD2. Germline lookup yields CDR1 SGHAT and CDR2 FQNNGV. CDR3 length: 17 residues. V shed 1 base, J shed 4 bases, and the junction held 6 bases outside the gene matches. The CDR3 bases are TGTGCCAGCAGCTTAGGGACTAGCGGAGCCAGCACCGGGGAGCTGTTTTTT. Its protein product is CASSLGTSGASTGELFF. Looking up the rest from reference TRBV11-2 and TRBJ2-2 gives the full variable domain: EAGVAQSPRYKIIEKRQSVAFWCNPISGHATLYWYQQILGQGPKLLIQFQNNGVVDDSQLPKDRFSAERLKGVDSTLKIQPAKLEDSAVYLCASSLGTSGASTGELFFGEGSRLTVL.

This clonotype was seen more than once but under ten times. J is TRBJ2-1 and V is TRBV7-2; maybe TRBD2 (5 bases). Germline values: CDR1 SGHTA, CDR2 FQGNSA. CDR3 length: 14 residues. The V and J ends lost 5 bases and 6 bases respectively, with 14 bases between them. The CDR3 loop is CASSQNRGPNEQFF. CDR3 nucleotides: TGTGCCAGCAGCCAAAACCGGGGTCCCAATGAGCAGTTCTTC.

V and J are TRBV11-2 and TRBJ2-2; 10 positions match TRBD2. CDR3 length: 18 residues. With 5 bases clipped from V and 5 bases from J, the junction kept 14 bases outside the gene matches. CDR1 is SGHAT, CDR2 FQNNGV, per germline. The CDR3 loop reads CASSGRGWASGRTGELFF. The CDR3 DNA reads TGTGCCAGCAGCGGCAGAGGTTGGGCTAGCGGGAGAACCGGGGAGCTGTTTTTT.

This clonotype came up many times. The V gene is TRBV7-9, the J gene TRBJ2-1; D gene unclear. This CDR3 contains 12 residues. Trimming removed 1 base from V and 3 bases from J, with 1 base in between. CDR1 is SEHNR and CDR2 is FQNEAQ in the germline V gene (reference sequence). CDR3 region: CASSLDYNEQFF. The CDR3 DNA reads as TGTGCCAGCAGCTTAGACTACAATGAGCAGTTCTTC.

V and J are TRBV12-3 or TRBV12-4 and TRBJ2-7; a weak D match, TRBD1 (5 bases). V lost 1 base and J 2 bases, leaving 15 bases between the germline ends. The length of the CDR3 is 16 residues. CDR3 residues: CASSLGSREGAYEQYF. The CDR3 DNA follows: TGTGCCAGCAGTTTAGGGAGCAGGGAAGGGGCCTACGAGCAGTACTTC.

This clonotype was counted only a few times. In DNA form, the CDR3 reads TGCAGCGTTGCTCGGGAGGGCTTTGACGAGCAGTACTTC. Translated: CSVAREGFDEQYF. The V call is TRBV29-1, the J call TRBJ2-7, with TRBD2 matching over 8 bases. The CDR3 sequence is 13 residues long. CDR1 is SQVTM, CDR2 ANQGSEA, per germline. V was clipped by 4 bases and J by 5 bases; unmatched bases: 7.

This chain links TRBV3-1 with TRBJ2-1; no clear D. Per the germline V gene, CDR1 is LGHDT and CDR2 is YNNKEL (reference sequence). Trimming took off 6 bases at V and 7 bases at J, with 10 bases between the two ends. This CDR3 is 12 amino acids long. CDR3 in DNA: TGTGCCAGCAGGCATAAGGGTAATGAGCAGTTCTTC. It translates to CASRHKGNEQFF.

V and J are TRBV12-3 or TRBV12-4 and TRBJ2-7; D could derive from TRBD1 or TRBD2 (5 bases each). The CDR3 spans 15 residues. Between the trimmed V and J ends, which lost 5 bases and 0 bases, there was a span of 14 bases. The CDR3 loop reads CASSHLIGTSYEQYF. CDR3 sequence (DNA): TGTGCCAGCAGTCATCTGATCGGGACCTCCTACGAGCAGTACTTC.

This clonotype was counted a few times. J is TRBJ2-3 and V is TRBV2; TRBD2 aligns across 7 bases. The CDR3 runs 15 residues. V trimming: 4 bases; J trimming: 2 bases; junction bases outside the gene matches: 6. Germline V gives CDR1 SNHLY, CDR2 FYNNEI. The CDR3 DNA reads as TGTGCCAGCAGTGTGGGGAGCGGGAACACAGATACGCAGTATTTT. This encodes CASSVGSGNTDTQYF.

This clonotype showed up just a few times. The rearrangement links TRBV6-2 or TRBV6-3 to TRBJ2-1; no reliable D call. Germline V CDR1 and CDR2: MNHEY, SVGEGT. V lost 2 bases and J 5 bases, leaving 7 bases between the germline ends. CDR3 length: 13 amino acids. CDR3 amino acids: CASSYGPNNEQFF. CDR3 nucleotides: TGTGCCAGCAGTTACGGACCAAACAATGAGCAGTTCTTC.

CDR3 amino acids: CASSLPPPDTGELFF. CDR3 DNA sequence: TGCGCCAGCAGCCTCCCGCCTCCGGATACCGGGGAGCTGTTTTTT. V is TRBV5-1 and J is TRBJ2-2, with D hard to call. The CDR3 loop spans 15 amino acids. Per germline, CDR1 SGHRS and CDR2 YFSETQ. With 4 bases removed from V and 5 bases from J, the gap between germline ends came to 15 bases.